What follows describes a single T cell receptor beta chain. TCRdb's copy holds only in-frame clones and misses some; the assay was immunoSEQ multiplex PCR. The table includes some 500,000 clones, roughly 95% detected once. These data are taken from a study of shared clonotypes between healthy human individuals. This receptor was obtained from a woman under 40 in good health. The sample was naive CD4+ T cells sorted from blood. Indicated subset: CD45RA+ positively selected.

CDR3 nucleotides: TGTGCCAGCAGCGTAGAAACGGGGATCCACGGGGGTACGCAGTATTTT. This encodes CASSVETGIHGGTQYF. V gene TRBV9 combines with J gene TRBJ2-3; tentatively, D is TRBD2 (6 bases). This CDR3 contains 16 residues. Germline lookup yields CDR1 SGDLS and CDR2 YYNGEE. The V and J ends lost 0 bases and 8 bases respectively, with 19 bases between them.